The 13 T cell receptor beta chains presented below share a single source sample, sequenced in a study of blood T cell repertoires in COVID-19. Clones were sequenced by immunoSEQ multiplex PCR, and TCRdb holds only the in-frame ones, with some missing. The sample includes around 220,000 clones, around 88% of them seen just once. The sample was peripheral blood. Receptors were obtained from a young man with active or convalescent COVID-19.

The chain combines TRBV10-1 with TRBJ2-1; D is undetermined. Germline CDR1 reads WNHNN; CDR2 reads SYGVQD (reference sequence). The CDR3 is 13 residues long. V lost 6 bases and J lost 10, with 16 bases in between. The CDR3 loop reads CASRVLPTREQFF. The CDR3 DNA reads as TGCGCCAGCAGGGTGCTTCCCACCCGGGAGCAGTTCTTC.

The gene calls are TRBV7-6 and TRBJ2-7; 10 bases map to TRBD2. The germline V gene encodes CDR1 SGHVS and CDR2 FNYEAQ. CDR3 size: 16 residues. V lost 5 bases to trimming and J lost 9 bases; unmatched junction nucleotides: 16. The CDR3 protein is CASSRNTGTSDGRQYF. CDR3 nucleotide sequence: TGTGCCAGCAGCAGAAATACCGGGACTAGCGACGGACGGCAGTACTTC.

This chain uses TRBV6-5 with TRBJ2-3; 8 nucleotides match TRBD2. V lost 5 bases and J lost 7; bases outside the gene matches: 11. This CDR3 region has 15 residues. Germline loops: CDR1 MNHEY, CDR2 SVGAGI. The CDR3 nucleotides read TGTGCCAGCAGTCCGGGACTAGTTCTTTATTATACGCAGTATTTT. Its translation: CASSPGLVLYYTQYF.

The chain recombines TRBV15 with TRBJ2-1, with 11 bases aligning to TRBD1. J gave up 6 bases and V 1 base, and 5 bases lay outside the gene matches. The CDR3 runs to 16 residues. Germline V gene lookup returns CDR1 LNHNV and CDR2 YYDKDF (reference sequence). The CDR3 sequence: CATSRGTGGSRNEQFF. The CDR3 DNA sequence: TGTGCCACCAGCAGAGGGACAGGGGGCTCGCGCAATGAGCAGTTCTTC.

The gene calls are TRBV28 and TRBJ1-3; no reliable D call. Per germline, CDR1 MDHEN and CDR2 SYDVKM. V lost 2 bases and J 0 bases, leaving 8 bases between the germline ends. This CDR3 has 15 residues. The CDR3 DNA is TGTGCCAGCAGTTTAAGAGCGGCCTCTGGAAACACCATATATTTT. Residues: CASSLRAASGNTIYF.

This CDR3 reads CASSLATAGRRYGYTF. CDR3 sequence (DNA): TGTGCCAGCAGCTTAGCGACGGCAGGGCGAAGATATGGCTACACCTTC. The rearrangement joins TRBV7-9 to TRBJ1-2; tentatively, D is TRBD1 (5 bases). V was pared by 0 bases and J by 5 bases, with 16 bases between. CDR3 size: 16 residues. From germline, CDR1 is SEHNR and CDR2 FQNEAQ (reference sequence). The full variable domain, in which reference TRBV7-9 and TRBJ1-2 provide the parts outside the CDR3, is DTGVSQNPRHKITKRGQNVTFRCDPISEHNRLYWYRQTLGQGPEFLTYFQNEAQLEKSRLLSDRFSAERPKGSFSTLEIQRTEQGDSAMYLCASSLATAGRRYGYTFGSGTRLTVV.

The rearrangement links TRBV6-2 or TRBV6-3 to TRBJ2-5; the match to TRBD2 covers 11 bases. J was trimmed by 5 bases and V by 3 bases; bases with no gene match: 5. This CDR3 contains 15 residues. CDR1 is MNHEY, CDR2 SVGEGT, per germline. CDR3 protein: CASSYATSGSETQYF. The CDR3 DNA follows: TGTGCCAGCAGTTATGCCACTAGCGGGAGTGAGACCCAGTACTTC.

CDR3 region: CASSQEFETEETQYF. The CDR3 DNA follows: TGCGCCAGCAGCCAAGAGTTTGAGACAGAAGAGACCCAGTACTTC. The gene calls are TRBV4-3 and TRBJ2-5, with D possibly TRBD1 on 5 matching bases. Trimming left V 0 bases short and J 3 bases short, with 11 bases between. The germline V gene encodes CDR1 LGHNA and CDR2 YSLEER. The CDR3 totals 15 residues.

In its sample, this clone was seen once. The rearrangement uses TRBV27 and TRBJ1-4; D is undetermined. This CDR3 comprises 12 residues. Trimming left V 6 bases short and J 5 bases short, with 7 bases between. Germline assignment: CDR1 MNHEY and CDR2 SMNVEV (reference sequence). CDR3 in amino acids: CASSHLNEKLFF. The CDR3 nucleotides read TGTGCCAGCAGCCACTTAAATGAAAAACTGTTTTTT.

The gene calls are TRBV10-1 and TRBJ1-1, with D maybe TRBD1 (6 bases). CDR3 length: 15 residues. Germline V lookup: CDR1 WNHNN, CDR2 SYGVQD (reference sequence). Trimming shortened V by 0 bases and J by 5 bases, and 13 bases separated the two germline ends. CDR3 protein: CASSESGGRWTEAFF. In DNA, the CDR3 is TGCGCCAGCAGTGAGTCGGGGGGGCGATGGACTGAAGCTTTCTTT.

The chain has TRBV19 and TRBJ1-3, with 9 nucleotides matching TRBD1. After removal of 3 bases from V and 7 bases from J, the junction contained 7 bases not matched to a gene. The CDR3 sequence is 15 residues long. Germline assignment: CDR1 LNHDA and CDR2 SQIVND (reference sequence). The CDR3 spells CASSILQGAGNTIYF. The CDR3 DNA reads TGTGCCAGTAGTATTTTACAGGGGGCCGGGAACACCATATATTTT.

The chain is built from TRBV19 and TRBJ2-1, with 9 bases fitting TRBD2. J gave up 3 bases and V 1 base, and 4 bases lay outside the gene matches. The CDR3 is made up of 16 amino acids. Germline CDR1 reads LNHDA; CDR2 reads SQIVND (reference sequence). The chain's CDR3 is CASSIGAGGRYNEQFF. The CDR3 DNA reads as TGTGCCAGTAGTATAGGGGCGGGAGGGCGCTACAATGAGCAGTTCTTC.

The chain joins TRBV27 to TRBJ1-1, with 7 bases fitting TRBD1. CDR3 size: 15 residues. Germline-derived CDR1 and CDR2 are MNHEY and SMNVEV (reference sequence). J lost 1 base, V lost 7 bases, and 9 bases had no gene match. The CDR3 DNA is TGTGCCAGCAACCCCCGACAGGGCGGGAACACTGAAGCTTTCTTT. Protein: CASNPRQGGNTEAFF.